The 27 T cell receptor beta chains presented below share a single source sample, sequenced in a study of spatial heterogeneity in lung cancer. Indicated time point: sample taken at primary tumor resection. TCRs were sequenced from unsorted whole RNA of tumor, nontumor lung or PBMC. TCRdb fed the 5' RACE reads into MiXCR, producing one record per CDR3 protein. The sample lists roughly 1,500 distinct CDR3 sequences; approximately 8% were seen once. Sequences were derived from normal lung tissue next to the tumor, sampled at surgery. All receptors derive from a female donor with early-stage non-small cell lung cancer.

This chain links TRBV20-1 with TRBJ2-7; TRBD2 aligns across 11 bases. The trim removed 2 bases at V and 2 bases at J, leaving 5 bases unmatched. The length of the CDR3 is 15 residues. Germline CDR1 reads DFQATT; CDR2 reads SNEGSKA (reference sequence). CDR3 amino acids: CSARSGTSGTYEQYF. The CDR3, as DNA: TGCAGTGCTAGATCCGGGACTAGCGGAACCTACGAGCAGTACTTC.

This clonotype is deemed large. CDR3 sequence: CASSLVFGTDPRTEAFF. The CDR3 DNA reads as TGTGCCAGCAGCTTAGTCTTTGGGACAGATCCTAGGACTGAAGCTTTCTTT. The rearrangement uses TRBV7-9 and TRBJ1-1; 7 bases line up with TRBD1. Per the germline V gene, CDR1 is SEHNR and CDR2 is FQNEAQ (reference sequence). This CDR3 is 17 amino acids long. J lost 5 bases, V lost 1 base, and 13 bases had no gene match.

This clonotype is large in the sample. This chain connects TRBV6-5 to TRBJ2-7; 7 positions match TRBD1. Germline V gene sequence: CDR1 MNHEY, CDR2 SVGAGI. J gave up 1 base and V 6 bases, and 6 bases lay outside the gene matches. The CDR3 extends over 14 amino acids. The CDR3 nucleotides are TGTGCCAGCAGCAAACAGGGGCTATCCTACGAGCAGTACTTC. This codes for CASSKQGLSYEQYF.

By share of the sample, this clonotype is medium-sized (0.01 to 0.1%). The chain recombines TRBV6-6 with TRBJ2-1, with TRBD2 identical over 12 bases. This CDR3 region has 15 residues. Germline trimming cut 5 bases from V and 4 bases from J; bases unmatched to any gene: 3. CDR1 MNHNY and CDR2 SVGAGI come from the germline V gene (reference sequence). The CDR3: CASSPGLAGYNEQFF. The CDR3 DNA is TGTGCCAGCAGTCCAGGACTAGCGGGGTACAATGAGCAGTTCTTC.

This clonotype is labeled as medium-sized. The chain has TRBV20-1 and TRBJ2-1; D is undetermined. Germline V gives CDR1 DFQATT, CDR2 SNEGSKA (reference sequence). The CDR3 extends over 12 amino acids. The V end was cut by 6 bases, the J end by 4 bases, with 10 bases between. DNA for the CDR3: TGCAGTGCCCTTGGAGTGTACAATGAGCAGTTCTTC. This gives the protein CSALGVYNEQFF.

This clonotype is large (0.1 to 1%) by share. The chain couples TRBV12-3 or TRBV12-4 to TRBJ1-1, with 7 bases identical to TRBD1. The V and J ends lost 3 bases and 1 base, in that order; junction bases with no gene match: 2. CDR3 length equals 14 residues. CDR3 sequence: CASSLSGGNTEAFF. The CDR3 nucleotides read TGTGCCAGCAGTTTGTCAGGGGGGAACACTGAAGCTTTCTTT.

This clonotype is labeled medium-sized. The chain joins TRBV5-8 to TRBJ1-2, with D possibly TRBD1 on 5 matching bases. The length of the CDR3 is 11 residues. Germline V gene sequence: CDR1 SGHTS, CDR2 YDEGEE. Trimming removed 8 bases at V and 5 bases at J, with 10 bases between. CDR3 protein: CASDRLYGYTF. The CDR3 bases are TGTGCCAGTGACAGACTATATGGCTACACCTTC.

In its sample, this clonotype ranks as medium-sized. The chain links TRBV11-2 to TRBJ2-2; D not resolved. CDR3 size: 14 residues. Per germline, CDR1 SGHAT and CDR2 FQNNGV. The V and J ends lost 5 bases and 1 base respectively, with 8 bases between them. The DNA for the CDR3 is TGTGCCAGCAGCCAACAGCGGAACACCGGGGAGCTGTTTTTT. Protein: CASSQQRNTGELFF.

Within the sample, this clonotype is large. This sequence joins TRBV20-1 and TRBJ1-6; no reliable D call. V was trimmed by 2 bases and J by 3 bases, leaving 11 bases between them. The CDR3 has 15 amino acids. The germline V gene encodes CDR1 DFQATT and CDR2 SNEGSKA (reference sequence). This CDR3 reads CSARNSGNYNSPLHF. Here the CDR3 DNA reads TGCAGTGCTAGAAATTCGGGAAACTATAATTCACCCCTCCACTTT.

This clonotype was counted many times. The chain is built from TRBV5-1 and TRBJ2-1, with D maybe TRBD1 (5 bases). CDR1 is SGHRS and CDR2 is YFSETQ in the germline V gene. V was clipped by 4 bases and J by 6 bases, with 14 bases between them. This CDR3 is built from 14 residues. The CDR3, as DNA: TGCGCCAGCAGCGTAGACAGCCGTATCAATGAGCAGTTCTTC. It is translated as CASSVDSRINEQFF.

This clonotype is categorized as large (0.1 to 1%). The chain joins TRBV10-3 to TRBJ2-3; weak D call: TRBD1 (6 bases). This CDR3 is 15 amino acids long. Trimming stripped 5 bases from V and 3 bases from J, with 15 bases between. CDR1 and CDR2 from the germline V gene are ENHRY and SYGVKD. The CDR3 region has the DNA TGTGCCATCAGTTACAGGGAGTGGAATACAGATACGCAGTATTTT. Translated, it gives CAISYREWNTDTQYF.

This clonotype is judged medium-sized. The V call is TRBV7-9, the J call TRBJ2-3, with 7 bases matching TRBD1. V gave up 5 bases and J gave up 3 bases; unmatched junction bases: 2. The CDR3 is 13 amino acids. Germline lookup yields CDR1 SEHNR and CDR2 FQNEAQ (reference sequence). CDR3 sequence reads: CASSRQGTDTQYF. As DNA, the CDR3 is TGTGCCAGCAGCCGACAGGGTACAGATACGCAGTATTTT.

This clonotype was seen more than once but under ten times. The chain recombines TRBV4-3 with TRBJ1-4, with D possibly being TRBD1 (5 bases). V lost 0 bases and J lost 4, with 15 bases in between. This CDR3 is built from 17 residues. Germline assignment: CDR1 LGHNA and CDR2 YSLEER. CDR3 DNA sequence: TGCGCCAGCAGCCAAGATAGTCTGGGGACCCATAATGAAAAACTGTTTTTT. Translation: CASSQDSLGTHNEKLFF.

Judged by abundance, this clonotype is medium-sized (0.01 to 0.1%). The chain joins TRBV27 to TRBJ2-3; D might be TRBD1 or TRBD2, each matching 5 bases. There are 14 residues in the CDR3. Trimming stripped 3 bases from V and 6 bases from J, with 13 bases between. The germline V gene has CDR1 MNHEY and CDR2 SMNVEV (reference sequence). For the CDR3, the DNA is TGTGCCAGCAGTTTTTGGGGACCCGGGGATACGCAGTATTTT. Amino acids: CASSFWGPGDTQYF.

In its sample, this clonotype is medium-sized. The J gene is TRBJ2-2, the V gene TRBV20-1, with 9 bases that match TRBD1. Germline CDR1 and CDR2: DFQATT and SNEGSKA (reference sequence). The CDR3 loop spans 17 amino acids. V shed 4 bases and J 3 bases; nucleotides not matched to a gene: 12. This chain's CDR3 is CSATSGTGLRHTGELFF. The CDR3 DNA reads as TGCAGTGCTACGTCCGGGACAGGGCTGCGGCACACCGGGGAGCTGTTTTTT.

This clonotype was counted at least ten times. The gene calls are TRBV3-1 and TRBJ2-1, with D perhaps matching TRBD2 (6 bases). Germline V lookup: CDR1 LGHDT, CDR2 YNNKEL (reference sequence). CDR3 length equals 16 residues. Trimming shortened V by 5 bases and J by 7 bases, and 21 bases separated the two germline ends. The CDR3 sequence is CASSTQSGTFLNEQFF. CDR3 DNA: TGTGCCAGCAGCACACAATCCGGGACTTTCCTAAATGAGCAGTTCTTC.

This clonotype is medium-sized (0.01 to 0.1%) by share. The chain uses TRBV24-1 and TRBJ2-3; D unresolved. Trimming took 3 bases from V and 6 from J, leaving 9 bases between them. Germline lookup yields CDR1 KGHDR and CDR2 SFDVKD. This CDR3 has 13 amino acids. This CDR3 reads CATSDDDSDTQYF. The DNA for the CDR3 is TGTGCCACCAGTGATGATGACTCGGATACGCAGTATTTT.

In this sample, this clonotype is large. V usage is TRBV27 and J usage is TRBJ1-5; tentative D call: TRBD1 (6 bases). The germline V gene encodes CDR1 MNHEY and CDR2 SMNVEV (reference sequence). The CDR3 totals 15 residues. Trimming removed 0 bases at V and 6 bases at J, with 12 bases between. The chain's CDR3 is CASSLSAGGGQPQHF. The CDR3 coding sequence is TGTGCCAGCAGTTTATCTGCGGGGGGCGGTCAGCCCCAGCATTTT.

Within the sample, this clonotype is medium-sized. The CDR3 loop is CSASWANTGELFF. CDR3 coding DNA: TGCAGTGCTAGTTGGGCGAACACCGGGGAGCTGTTTTTT. This rearrangement joins TRBV20-1 to TRBJ2-2; D remains unclear. The CDR3 has 13 residues. V was pared by 3 bases and J by 0 bases, with 5 bases between. Germline CDR1 is DFQATT and CDR2 is SNEGSKA (reference sequence).

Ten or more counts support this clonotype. In DNA form, the CDR3 reads TGTGCCAGCAGTTTACAGGGTTCAGGGGGCTACACCTTC. Its translation is CASSLQGSGGYTF. The rearrangement uses TRBV12-3 or TRBV12-4 and TRBJ1-2, with D tentatively TRBD1 (5 bases). The CDR3 consists of 13 residues. Deletions cut 2 bases from V and 8 bases from J, with 12 bases between.

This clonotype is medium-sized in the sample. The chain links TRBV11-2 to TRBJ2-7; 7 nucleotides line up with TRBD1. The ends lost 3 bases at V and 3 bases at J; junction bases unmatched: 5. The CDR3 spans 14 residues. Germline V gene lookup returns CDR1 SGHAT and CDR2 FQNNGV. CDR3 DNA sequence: TGTGCCAGCAGCTTCACAGGGGCTGGCTACGAGCAGTACTTC. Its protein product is CASSFTGAGYEQYF.

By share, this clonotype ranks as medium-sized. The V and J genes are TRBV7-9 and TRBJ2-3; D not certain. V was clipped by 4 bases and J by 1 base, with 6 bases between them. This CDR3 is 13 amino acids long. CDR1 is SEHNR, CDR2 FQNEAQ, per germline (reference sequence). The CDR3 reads CASSWVGTDTQYF. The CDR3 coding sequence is TGTGCCAGCAGCTGGGTAGGCACAGATACGCAGTATTTT.

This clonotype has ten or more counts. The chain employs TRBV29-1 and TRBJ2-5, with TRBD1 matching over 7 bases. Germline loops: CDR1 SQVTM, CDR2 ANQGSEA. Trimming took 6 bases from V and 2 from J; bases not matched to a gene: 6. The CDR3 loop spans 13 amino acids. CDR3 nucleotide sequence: TGCAGCGTGGATCGGGACAGACAAGAGACCCAGTACTTC. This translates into CSVDRDRQETQYF.

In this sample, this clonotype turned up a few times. The CDR3 spells CAWSTSFGDYGYTF. The CDR3 DNA follows: TGTGCCTGGAGTACGAGCTTTGGGGACTATGGCTACACCTTC. J is TRBJ1-2 and V is TRBV30; D remains ambiguous. Germline values: CDR1 GTSNPN, CDR2 SVGIG (reference sequence). This CDR3 comprises 14 residues. V was pared by 2 bases and J by 3 bases, with 13 bases between.

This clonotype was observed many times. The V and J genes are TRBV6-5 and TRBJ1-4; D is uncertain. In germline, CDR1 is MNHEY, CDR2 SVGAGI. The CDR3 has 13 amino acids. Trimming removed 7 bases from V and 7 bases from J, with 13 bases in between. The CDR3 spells CASKPPGIEKLFF. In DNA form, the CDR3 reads TGTGCCAGCAAACCCCCGGGGATTGAAAAACTGTTTTTT.

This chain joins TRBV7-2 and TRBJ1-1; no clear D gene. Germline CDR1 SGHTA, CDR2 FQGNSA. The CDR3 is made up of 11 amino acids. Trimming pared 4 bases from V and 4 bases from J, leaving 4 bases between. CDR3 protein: CASSSVTEAFF. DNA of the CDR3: TGTGCCAGCAGCTCCGTCACTGAAGCTTTCTTT.

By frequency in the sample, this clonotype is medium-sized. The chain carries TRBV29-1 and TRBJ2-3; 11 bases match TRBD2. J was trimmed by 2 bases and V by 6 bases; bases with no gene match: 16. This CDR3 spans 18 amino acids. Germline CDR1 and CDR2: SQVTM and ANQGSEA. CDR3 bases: TGCAGCGTCGAACAACTAGCGGGAGAAACCCTCAACACAGATACGCAGTATTTT. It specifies CSVEQLAGETLNTDTQYF.